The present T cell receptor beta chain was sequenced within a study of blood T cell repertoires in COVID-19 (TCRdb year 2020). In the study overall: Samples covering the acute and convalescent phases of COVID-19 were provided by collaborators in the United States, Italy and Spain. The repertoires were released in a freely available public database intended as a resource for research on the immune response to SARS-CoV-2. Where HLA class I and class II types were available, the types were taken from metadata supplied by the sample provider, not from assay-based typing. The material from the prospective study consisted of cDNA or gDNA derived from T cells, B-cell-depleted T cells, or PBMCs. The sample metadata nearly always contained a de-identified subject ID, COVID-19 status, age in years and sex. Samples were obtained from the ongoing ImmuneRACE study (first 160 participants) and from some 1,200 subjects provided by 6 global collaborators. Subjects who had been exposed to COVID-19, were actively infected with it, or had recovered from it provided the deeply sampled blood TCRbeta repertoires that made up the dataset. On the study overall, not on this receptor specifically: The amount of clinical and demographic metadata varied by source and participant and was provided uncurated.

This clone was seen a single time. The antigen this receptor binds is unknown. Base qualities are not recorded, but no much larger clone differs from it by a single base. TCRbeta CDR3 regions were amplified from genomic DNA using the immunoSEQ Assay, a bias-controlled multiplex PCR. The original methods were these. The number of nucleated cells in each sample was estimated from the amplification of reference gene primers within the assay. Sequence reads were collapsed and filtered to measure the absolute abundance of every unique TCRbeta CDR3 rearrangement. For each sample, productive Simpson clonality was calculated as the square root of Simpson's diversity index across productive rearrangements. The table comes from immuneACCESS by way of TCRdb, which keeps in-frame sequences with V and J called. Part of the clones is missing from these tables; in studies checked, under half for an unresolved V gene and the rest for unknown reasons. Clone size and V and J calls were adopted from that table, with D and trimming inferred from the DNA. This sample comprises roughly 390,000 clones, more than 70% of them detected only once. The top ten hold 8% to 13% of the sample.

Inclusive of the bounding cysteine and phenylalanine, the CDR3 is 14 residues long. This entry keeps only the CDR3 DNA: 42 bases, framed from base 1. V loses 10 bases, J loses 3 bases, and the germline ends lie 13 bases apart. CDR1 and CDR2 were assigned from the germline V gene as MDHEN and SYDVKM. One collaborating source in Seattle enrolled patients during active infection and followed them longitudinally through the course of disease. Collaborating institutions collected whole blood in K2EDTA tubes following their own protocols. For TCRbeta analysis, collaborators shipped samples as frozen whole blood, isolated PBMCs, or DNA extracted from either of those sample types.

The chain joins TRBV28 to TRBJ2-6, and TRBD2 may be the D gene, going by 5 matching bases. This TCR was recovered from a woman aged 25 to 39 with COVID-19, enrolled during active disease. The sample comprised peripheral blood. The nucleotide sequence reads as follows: TGTGCCACCTGGCACGGGGTTGGGGCCAACGTCCTGACTTTC. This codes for CATWHGVGANVLTF.